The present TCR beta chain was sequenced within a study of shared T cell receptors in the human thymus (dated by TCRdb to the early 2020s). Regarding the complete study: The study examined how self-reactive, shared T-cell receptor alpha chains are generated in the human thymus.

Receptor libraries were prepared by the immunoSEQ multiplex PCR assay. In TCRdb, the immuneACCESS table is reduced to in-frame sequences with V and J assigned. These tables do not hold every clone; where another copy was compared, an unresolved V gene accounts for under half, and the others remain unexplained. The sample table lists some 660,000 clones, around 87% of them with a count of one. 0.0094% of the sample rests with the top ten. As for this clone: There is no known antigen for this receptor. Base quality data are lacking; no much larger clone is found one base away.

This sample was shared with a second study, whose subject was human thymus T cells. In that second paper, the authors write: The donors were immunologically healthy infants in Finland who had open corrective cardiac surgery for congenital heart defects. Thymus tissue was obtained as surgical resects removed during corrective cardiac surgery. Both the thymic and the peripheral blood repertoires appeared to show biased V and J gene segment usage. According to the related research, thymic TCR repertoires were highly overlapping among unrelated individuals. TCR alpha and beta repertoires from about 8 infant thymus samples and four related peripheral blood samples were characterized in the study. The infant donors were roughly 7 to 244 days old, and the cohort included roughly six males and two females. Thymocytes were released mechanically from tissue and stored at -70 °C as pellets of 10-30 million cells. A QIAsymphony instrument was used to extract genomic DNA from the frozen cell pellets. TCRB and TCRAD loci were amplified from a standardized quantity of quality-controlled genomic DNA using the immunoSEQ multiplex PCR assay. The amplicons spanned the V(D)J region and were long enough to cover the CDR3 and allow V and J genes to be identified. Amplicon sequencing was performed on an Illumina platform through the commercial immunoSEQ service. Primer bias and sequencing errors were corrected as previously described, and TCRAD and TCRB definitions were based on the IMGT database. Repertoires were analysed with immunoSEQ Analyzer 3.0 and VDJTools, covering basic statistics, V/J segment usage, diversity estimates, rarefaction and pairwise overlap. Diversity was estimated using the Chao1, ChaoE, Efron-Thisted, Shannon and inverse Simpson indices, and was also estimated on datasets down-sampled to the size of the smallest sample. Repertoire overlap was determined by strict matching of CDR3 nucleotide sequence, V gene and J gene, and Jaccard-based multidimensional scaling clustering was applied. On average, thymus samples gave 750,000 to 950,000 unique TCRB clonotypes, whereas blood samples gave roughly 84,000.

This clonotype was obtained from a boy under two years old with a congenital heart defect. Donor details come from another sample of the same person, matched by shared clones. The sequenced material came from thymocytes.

The CDR3 sequence is CASSQDGGGSDTQYF. The sequence in DNA is TGCGCCAGCAGCCAAGACGGCGGGGGGTCCGATACGCAGTATTTT. The chain uses TRBV4-1 and TRBJ2-3; the central 8 bases match TRBD2. As encoded in the germline V gene, CDR1 is MGHRA while CDR2 is YSYEKL. The CDR3 covers 15 residues, taking in both the cysteine and the phenylalanine. Solely the CDR3 DNA is kept, with 45 bases framed from the first base. For this chain, trimming is 0 bases at the V end and 6 bases at the J end, and the number of junction bases without a gene match is 5.